These 30 T cell receptor beta chains were sequenced from one sample in a study of T cell repertoires in cytomegalovirus infection (dated by TCRdb to the late 2010s). This sample was sequenced with an Illumina HiSeq 1500. In-frame beta chains were kept once TCRdb had trimmed the public reads at Q25 with fastp and called clones with MiXCR. Rows are unified per CDR3 protein, each entry keeping the most common DNA and genes. In this sample the table shows 200,000 to 250,000 distinct CDR3 sequences, roughly 6.5% of which occur a single time. The ten largest clonotypes hold roughly 6% of the sample. Material for sequencing was PBMCs. These receptors all come from a human donor in good health (CMV status not recorded). Some clones in this sample may be carry-over from other donors' samples.

This clonotype was seen at least ten times. The chain links TRBV5-5 to TRBJ1-1, with 7 bases matching TRBD1. Trimming removed 1 base from V and 8 bases from J; junction bases left unmatched: 2. Germline assignment: CDR1 SGHKS and CDR2 YYEKEE (reference sequence). CDR3 length: 12 amino acids. The CDR3 spells CASSLIGGEAFF. Written as DNA, the CDR3 is TGTGCCAGCAGCTTGATAGGGGGCGAAGCTTTCTTT.

The chain couples TRBV19 to TRBJ2-7; 7 nucleotides line up with TRBD1. CDR1 LNHDA and CDR2 SQIVND come from the germline V gene (reference sequence). CDR3 size: 13 residues. The ends lost 8 bases at V and 2 bases at J; junction bases unmatched: 6. CDR3 region: CASGRQGTYEQYF. The CDR3 region has the DNA TGTGCCAGTGGGAGACAGGGAACCTACGAGCAGTACTTC. The full variable domain, completed using reference TRBV19 and TRBJ2-7, is DGGITQSPKYLFRKEGQNVTLSCEQNLNHDAMYWYRQDPGQGLRLIYYSQIVNDFQKGDIAEGYSVSREKKESFPLTVTSAQKNPTAFYLCASGRQGTYEQYFGPGTRLTVT.

There are many counts of this clonotype. V gene TRBV7-2 combines with J gene TRBJ1-2; D not resolved. The CDR3 runs 14 residues. V shed 2 bases and J shed 3 bases, with 10 bases lying between them. Germline V lookup: CDR1 SGHTA, CDR2 FQGNSA. DNA for the CDR3: TGTGCCAGCAGCTTACAGGCCAGAGACTATGGCTACACCTTC. This gives the protein CASSLQARDYGYTF. The full variable domain, with the rest looked up from reference TRBV7-2 and TRBJ1-2, is GAGVSQSPSNKVTEKGKDVELRCDPISGHTALYWYRQSLGQGLEFLIYFQGNSAPDKSGLPSDRFSAERTGGSVSTLTIQRTQQEDSAVYLCASSLQARDYGYTFGSGTRLTVV.

This clonotype was found many times. The chain carries TRBV20-1 and TRBJ2-5; TRBD1 is a possible D gene (5 bases). Trimming stripped 0 bases from V and 2 bases from J, with 13 bases between. The CDR3 runs to 15 residues. Germline loops: CDR1 DFQATT, CDR2 SNEGSKA (reference sequence). The CDR3 sequence: CSARESRTLQETQYF. The CDR3 DNA is TGCAGTGCTAGAGAGAGTAGGACATTACAAGAGACCCAGTACTTC.

J is TRBJ2-5 and V is TRBV30; 10 bases line up with TRBD2. Per germline, CDR1 GTSNPN and CDR2 SVGIG (reference sequence). The CDR3 sequence is 14 residues long. Losses at the gene ends were 3 bases for V and 1 base for J; bases not matched to a gene: 2. The chain's CDR3 is CAWRLAGGQETQYF. The CDR3 region has the DNA TGTGCCTGGAGGTTAGCGGGGGGCCAAGAGACCCAGTACTTC.

This clonotype was recorded at least ten times. V is TRBV19 and J is TRBJ2-5; D is tentatively TRBD1 or TRBD2 (5 bases each). Per the germline V gene, CDR1 is LNHDA and CDR2 is SQIVND (reference sequence). Trimming removed 11 bases from V and 1 base from J, with 11 bases in between. The length of the CDR3 is 12 residues. The CDR3 DNA follows: TGTGCCTCCGGGGCCAGCCAAGAGACCCAGTACTTC. Translated: CASGASQETQYF.

In regard to this clonotype: An end of the junction does not agree with germline; a read error may underlie this. V gene TRBV7-2 combines with J gene TRBJ2-6, with D perhaps given as TRBD1 or TRBD2 (6 bases each). Germline CDR1 SGHTA, CDR2 FQGNSA. The CDR3 sequence is 16 residues long. CDR3 DNA: TGTGCCAGCAGCTTCACGACCGGCTCGGGGGCCAACGTCCTGAATTTC. Translated: CASSFTTGSGANVLNF.

There are many counts of this clonotype. This chain joins TRBV7-2 and TRBJ1-1; 8 positions agree with TRBD1. The V gene end was trimmed by 2 bases and the J gene end by 1 base; junction bases not matched to a gene: 9. In germline, CDR1 is SGHTA, CDR2 FQGNSA. This CDR3 is 17 amino acids long. CDR3 sequence (DNA): TGTGCCAGCAGCTTATCTGGGGTACAGGGGGGGAACACTGAAGCTTTCTTT. Its translation: CASSLSGVQGGNTEAFF.

This clonotype was recorded at least ten times. This chain links TRBV5-1 with TRBJ1-1, with D possibly matching TRBD1 (5 bases). The CDR3 has 14 residues. Germline V gives CDR1 SGHRS, CDR2 YFSETQ. The V end lost 4 bases, the J end lost 1 base, and 11 bases lay between the germline ends. The CDR3, as DNA: TGCGCCAGCAGCGTACAGACAGAGAACACTGAAGCTTTCTTT. This encodes CASSVQTENTEAFF.

This clonotype was recorded at least ten times. The chain recombines TRBV7-2 with TRBJ1-1, with a tentative D call TRBD1 (5 bases). This CDR3 has 15 amino acids. V lost 4 bases to trimming and J lost 3 bases, with 15 bases between them. The germline gives CDR1 SGHTA, CDR2 FQGNSA. The DNA of the CDR3 is TGTGCCAGCAGCTCATCCAGAGGGGCGTACACTGAAGCTTTCTTT. Protein product: CASSSSRGAYTEAFF. The whole variable domain, filled in from reference TRBV7-2 and TRBJ1-1, reads GAGVSQSPSNKVTEKGKDVELRCDPISGHTALYWYRQSLGQGLEFLIYFQGNSAPDKSGLPSDRFSAERTGGSVSTLTIQRTQQEDSAVYLCASSSSRGAYTEAFFGQGTRLTVV.

As concerns this clonotype: A read error may be the cause here, since a much bigger clone is one base away. The V and J genes are TRBV7-9 and TRBJ1-1, with D hard to call. The germline V gene has CDR1 SEHNR and CDR2 FQNEAQ (reference sequence). The CDR3 is 11 amino acids. CDR3 protein: CASVGNAEAFF. The CDR3 region has the DNA TGTGCCAGCGTCGGGAACGCTGAAGCTTTCTTT.

This clonotype was seen repeatedly, ten times or more. The chain carries TRBV2 and TRBJ1-1; 8 bases line up with TRBD1. The CDR3 runs 17 residues. Per germline, CDR1 SNHLY and CDR2 FYNNEI. V lost 6 bases and J lost 3; bases outside the gene matches: 15. In nucleotides, the CDR3 is TGTGCCAGCAGCGCCCCCCGGGACAAACAGGGGGACACTGAAGCTTTCTTT. Its translation: CASSAPRDKQGDTEAFF.

This clonotype was seen many times. The V gene is TRBV7-9, the J gene TRBJ1-4; D unresolved. CDR3 length: 14 residues. V dropped 8 bases and J dropped 0 bases, with 10 bases sitting between them. CDR1 SEHNR and CDR2 FQNEAQ come from the germline V gene (reference sequence). The CDR3 reads CASDVGSTNEKLFF. In nucleotides, the CDR3 is TGTGCCAGCGATGTCGGGTCAACTAATGAAAAACTGTTTTTT.

This CDR3 is CASRETGLAGEDEQYF. For the CDR3, the DNA is TGTGCCAGCAGGGAGACCGGACTAGCGGGGGAGGACGAGCAGTACTTC. V gene TRBV2 combines with J gene TRBJ2-7, with 13 bases matching TRBD2. The CDR3 covers 16 residues. The trim removed 6 bases at V and 5 bases at J, leaving 10 bases unmatched. Per the germline V gene, CDR1 is SNHLY and CDR2 is FYNNEI.

This clonotype has a handful of counts. V is TRBV20-1 and J is TRBJ1-4; D might be TRBD1 (5 bases). This CDR3 is 15 amino acids long. Looked up from germline, CDR1 is DFQATT and CDR2 is SNEGSKA (reference sequence). With 6 bases removed from V and 6 bases from J, the gap between germline ends came to 20 bases. CDR3 sequence reads: CSAPVGGSVDEKLFF. Written as DNA, the CDR3 is TGCAGTGCCCCCGTGGGGGGGTCGGTGGATGAAAAACTGTTTTTT.

This clonotype occurred many times. The chain has TRBV28 and TRBJ1-5; D is uncertain. Germline CDR1 and CDR2: MDHEN and SYDVKM. The germline V and J ends were trimmed by 6 bases and 4 bases, with 4 bases remaining between them. CDR3 size: 11 residues. CDR3 amino acids: CASSFNQPQHF. The CDR3 DNA reads as TGTGCCAGCAGCTTTAATCAGCCCCAGCATTTT.

CDR3 nucleotides: TGCAGCGCCTCTAGCGGGGGGTACAATGAGCAGTTCTTC. Its protein is CSASSGGYNEQFF. The chain uses TRBV29-1 and TRBJ2-1, with 11 bases lining up with TRBD2. Germline trimming cut 7 bases from V and 4 bases from J; bases unmatched to any gene: 3. CDR1 is SQVTM and CDR2 is ANQGSEA in the germline V gene. The CDR3 has 13 residues.

This clonotype was observed many times. The CDR3 sequence: CASTLSGVYTDTQYF. CDR3 DNA sequence: TGCGCCAGCACCCTTAGCGGGGTTTACACAGATACGCAGTATTTT. The chain carries TRBV23-1 and TRBJ2-3; 8 bases match TRBD2. TRBV23-1 is identified as an open reading frame with a role that is uncertain. This CDR3 is built from 15 residues. V was pared by 7 bases and J by 2 bases, with 8 bases of the junction left unmatched.

The chain couples TRBV5-1 to TRBJ1-1; D gene unclear. Germline CDR1 reads SGHRS; CDR2 reads YFSETQ. The CDR3 totals 15 residues. Trimming shortened V by 4 bases and J by 1 base, and 14 bases separated the two germline ends. The CDR3 is CASSLLAVKNTEAFF. The CDR3 region has the DNA TGCGCCAGCAGCCTGCTTGCAGTAAAGAACACTGAAGCTTTCTTT.

This clonotype was seen at least ten times. The J gene is TRBJ1-3, the V gene TRBV7-2; no clear D gene. The CDR3 runs to 14 residues. Trimming left V 4 bases short and J 4 bases short, with 11 bases between. Germline V lookup: CDR1 SGHTA, CDR2 FQGNSA. The CDR3 region has the DNA TGTGCCAGCAGCTCGACCCGGGGAGGAAACACCATATATTTT. Amino acid sequence: CASSSTRGGNTIYF.

In this sample, this clonotype turned up many times. This chain uses TRBV7-2 with TRBJ2-7; 10 bases match TRBD2. CDR1 and CDR2 (germline): SGHTA, FQGNSA. Trimming removed 5 bases from V and 0 bases from J; junction bases left unmatched: 4. The CDR3 spans 15 residues. DNA for the CDR3: TGTGCCAGCAGCATTACTAGCGGGGTCTCCTACGAGCAGTACTTC. It encodes CASSITSGVSYEQYF.

This clonotype occurred many times. The V and J genes are TRBV5-6 and TRBJ1-3; 8 nucleotides match TRBD1. From germline, CDR1 is SGHDT and CDR2 YYEEEE. The CDR3 totals 15 residues. The V segment lost 4 bases and the J segment 2 bases; nucleotides outside the gene matches: 5. CDR3: CASSRQGLAGNTIYF. As DNA, the CDR3 is TGTGCCAGCAGCCGACAGGGGCTCGCTGGAAACACCATATATTTT.

There are many counts of this clonotype. The rearrangement links TRBV20-1 to TRBJ1-2, with 11 bases identical to TRBD1. Germline V lookup: CDR1 DFQATT, CDR2 SNEGSKA (reference sequence). V shed 5 bases, J shed 5 bases, and the junction held 10 bases outside the gene matches. The CDR3 has 15 residues. DNA for the CDR3: TGCAGTGCTGCTTACACCGGGACAGGGGGTTATGGCTACACCTTC. This codes for CSAAYTGTGGYGYTF.

In its sample, this clonotype was seen many times. The chain couples TRBV18 to TRBJ1-1, with 11 bases that match TRBD1. The CDR3 runs 18 residues. Germline V gene lookup returns CDR1 KGHSH and CDR2 LQKENI. V shed 2 bases, J shed 4 bases, and the junction held 12 bases outside the gene matches. For the CDR3, the DNA is TGTGCCAGCTCACCAGGGGGATTAGTCGGGACAGGGGGCACTGAAGCTTTCTTT. It yields the protein CASSPGGLVGTGGTEAFF.

This clonotype appeared many times. The rearrangement links TRBV7-6 to TRBJ1-3, with D maybe TRBD1 (5 bases). The CDR3 spans 17 residues. Germline CDR1 reads SGHVS; CDR2 reads FNYEAQ. V lost 2 bases to trimming and J lost 1 base, with 15 bases between them. The CDR3 loop reads CASSLLLQGWSGNTIYF. CDR3 coding DNA: TGTGCCAGCAGCTTATTACTCCAGGGATGGTCTGGAAACACCATATATTTT.

This clonotype showed up many times. The chain has TRBV7-2 and TRBJ1-1; D call uncertain. Trimming removed 3 bases from V and 5 bases from J, with 13 bases in between. The germline V gene has CDR1 SGHTA and CDR2 FQGNSA. There are 14 residues in the CDR3. The CDR3 nucleotides read TGTGCCAGCAGCTTGGCACCGAAATCGACTGAAGCTTTCTTT. As protein: CASSLAPKSTEAFF.

V and J are TRBV7-8 and TRBJ1-5; 9 nucleotides agree with TRBD1. The V segment lost 5 bases and the J segment 2 bases; nucleotides outside the gene matches: 7. CDR3 length equals 16 residues. Germline V gene data show CDR1 as SGHVS and CDR2 as FQNEAQ. DNA of the CDR3: TGTGCCAGCAGCCTCGCGGACAGGGGTGGCAATCAGCCCCAGCATTTT. Its translation is CASSLADRGGNQPQHF.

This clonotype was observed at least ten times. This chain joins TRBV23-1 and TRBJ2-6, with D uncertain. TRBV23-1 is an ORF, and what it does is uncertain. Trimming removed 8 bases from V and 5 bases from J, with 7 bases in between. This CDR3 contains 12 residues. The CDR3 loop reads CASCIRANVLTF. In DNA, the CDR3 is TGCGCCAGCTGCATTCGGGCCAACGTCCTGACTTTC.

The table lists this clonotype with many counts. The chain uses TRBV7-2 and TRBJ2-7, with D maybe TRBD2 (7 bases). The germline V and J ends were trimmed by 3 bases and 6 bases, with 9 bases remaining between them. The CDR3 is made up of 12 amino acids. Germline V lookup: CDR1 SGHTA, CDR2 FQGNSA. In DNA form, the CDR3 reads TGTGCCAGCAGCTTCGGGGGGCTCGAGCAGTACTTC. Translation gives CASSFGGLEQYF.

In its sample, this clonotype was seen many times. V usage is TRBV2 and J usage is TRBJ1-6; tentative D call: TRBD1 (6 bases). This CDR3 is 15 amino acids long. The germline gives CDR1 SNHLY, CDR2 FYNNEI. Between the trimmed V and J ends, which lost 1 base and 8 bases, there was a span of 12 bases. The CDR3 region has the DNA TGTGCCAGCAGTGAAGGAGGGCAGGGGTATTCACCCCTCCACTTT. Its translation: CASSEGGQGYSPLHF.